This TCR beta chain was sequenced during a study of T cell repertoires in cytomegalovirus infection. Study in general: Indications of both CMV infection and matching HLA type were provided by public TCR beta signatures. General study points: HLA-C-restricted CMV-specific TCR beta clonotypes were dominant in the ex vivo response. Carriers of CMV and the relevant HLA type were discriminated by public TCR beta frequency.

TCRdb re-called the reads with MiXCR, one entry per CDR3 protein. The table records about 250,000 distinct CDR3 sequences, over 15% of them present only once. As for this clonotype: Its antigen is unknown.

V lost 4 bases to trimming and J lost 1 base, with 14 bases between them. The CDR3 contains 15 residues. From germline, CDR1 is SEHNR and CDR2 FQNEAQ (reference sequence). This sequence originates from a human donor in good health (CMV status not recorded). Some clones in this sample may be carry-over from other donors' samples. The genes are TRBV7-9 and TRBJ2-7; the D gene is possibly TRBD1 (6 bases). The sequenced material came from CD8+ T cells from PBMCs. CDR3 coding DNA: TGTGCCAGCAGCTCACGGGACAAACTATCCTACGAGCAGTACTTC. Its protein is CASSSRDKLSYEQYF.